What follows describes a single TCR beta chain. Its antigen specificity is not known. No base-level quality is on record; no much larger clone is a single base apart. Library creation used the immunoSEQ multiplex PCR assay. The published analysis was carried out like this. A statistical classification framework was developed to diagnose cytomegalovirus status using the catalog of TCR beta chain sequences. TCRdb obtained this table from immuneACCESS and retained in-frame rearrangements with V and J assigned. These tables miss some clones; where compared with another copy, unresolved V genes account for less than half of the shortfall, and the remainder is unexplained. V, J and clone size were drawn from that table, and D and trimming were deduced from the DNA. The sample yields roughly 56,000 clones; roughly 90% were counted once. 2.2% of the sample comes from the top ten. This sample was taken from a study of cytomegalovirus exposure and HLA in healthy donors listed by TCRdb under 2017. The study in broad terms: According to a later analysis, one platform produced both the 120 validation repertoires and the 700 or so repertoires of the first cohort. The study was designed to test whether signatures of past pathogen exposure could be identified by cataloging public T cell receptors. The study combined high-throughput TCR immunosequencing, statistical association of individual TCRs with disease status, and machine learning to predict cytomegalovirus infection status. A separate validation cohort of 90 to 150 different subjects was used in addition to the roughly 640-subject first cohort.

Separate from the roughly 650-subject first cohort, the validation cohort of 95 to 150 subjects was the group to which the donors belonged. Findings and caveats that apply to the study as a whole: The authors suggested that the approach could potentially be extended to other disease states and immunological phenotypes. Across donors, most TCR sequences were observed very rarely, whereas some public TCRs were present in many individuals. A later analysis found that TCRs clustered in the first cohort also tended to co-occur in the roughly 110 validation repertoires, with roughly 95% of cluster scores above 0. A few of the identified cytomegalovirus-associated TCR beta chains were confirmed in vitro to be specific for cytomegalovirus antigens. The study listed 150 to 200 TCR beta chains as associated with cytomegalovirus. A later analysis lacked HLA typing for the validation cohort, so it scored co-occurrence in that cohort across all 120 or so repertoires. The classifier was reported to diagnose cytomegalovirus status with high specificity and sensitivity in both the original and validation cohorts.

The CDR3 measures 17 amino acids from cysteine to phenylalanine. CDR3 DNA only is kept here, 51 bases in frame from base 1. V is reduced by 4 bases and J by 7 bases, leaving a spacing of 23 bases between them. The germline V gene (reference sequence) provides CDR1 LNHDA and CDR2 SQIVND. The source is a woman in her 30s in good health and CMV-seronegative. The source material was PBMCs. The chain joins TRBV19 to TRBJ2-1; perhaps TRBD2 is the D gene, with 6 bases matching. CDR3 protein: CASSTWGGDQFRNEQFF. The DNA sequence is given as TGTGCCAGTAGTACATGGGGAGGTGACCAATTTCGGAATGAGCAGTTCTTC.